What follows are 16 T cell receptor beta chains derived from one specimen sequenced in a study of cytomegalovirus exposure and HLA in healthy donors. The PCR employed 60 Vbeta primers together with 13 Jbeta primers. TCRdb's copy holds only in-frame clones and misses some; the assay was immunoSEQ multiplex PCR. The sample lists around 170,000 clones; more than 60% were seen once. The sample taken for sequencing was PBMCs. The source is a woman between 40 and 55 years old in good health and CMV-seropositive.

V and J are TRBV2 and TRBJ1-6; TRBD1 matches at 7 bases. The CDR3 extends over 15 amino acids. The J segment lost 6 bases and the V segment lost 6 bases, leaving 8 bases of the junction unmatched. Per the germline V gene, CDR1 is SNHLY and CDR2 is FYNNEI. Written as DNA, the CDR3 is TGTGCCAGCAGGGCCGGGACAGCTGCTAATTCACCCCTCCACTTT. Protein: CASRAGTAANSPLHF.

The V gene is TRBV9, the J gene TRBJ1-2, with D possibly TRBD1 on 5 matching bases. This CDR3 is 14 amino acids long. The germline V gene has CDR1 SGDLS and CDR2 YYNGEE. V lost 5 bases and J lost 7, with 18 bases in between. The DNA of the CDR3 is TGTGCCAGCAGAGTCGGCCAGGGTGTCGGTGGCTACACCTTC. Translating gives CASRVGQGVGGYTF.

The chain is built from TRBV4-3 and TRBJ1-2; TRBD1 matches 8 bases. Germline V gives CDR1 LGHNA, CDR2 YSLEER. The CDR3 has 15 amino acids. After removal of 4 bases from V and 0 bases from J, the junction contained 4 bases not matched to a gene. The CDR3: CASSPGGRTNYGYTF. The CDR3 DNA follows: TGCGCCAGCAGCCCAGGGGGCAGGACTAACTATGGCTACACCTTC.

V and J are TRBV11-2 and TRBJ1-2; 10 nucleotides align to TRBD1. Germline lookup yields CDR1 SGHAT and CDR2 FQNNGV. Germline trimming cut 5 bases from V and 5 bases from J; bases unmatched to any gene: 17. This CDR3 contains 18 residues. The CDR3 nucleotides read TGTGCCAGCAGCGGATTAACGACAGGGGGCGTTGGTTGGTATGGCTACACCTTC. Translating it yields CASSGLTTGGVGWYGYTF.

The CDR3 reads CASSEGAWDGYTF. The CDR3, as DNA: TGTGCCAGCAGTGAAGGGGCCTGGGATGGCTACACCTTC. The genes are TRBV6-1 and TRBJ1-2; the D is unclear. Germline V gene lookup returns CDR1 MNHNS and CDR2 SASEGT. The CDR3 length is 13 residues. V was trimmed by 1 base and J by 6 bases, leaving 9 bases between them.

This clone was counted once. The CDR3 is CASSQYRNPSGNTIYF. CDR3 sequence (DNA): TGTGCCAGCAGCCAATACAGGAATCCCTCTGGAAACACCATATATTTT. The genes are TRBV7-6 and TRBJ1-3; a weak D match, TRBD1 (5 bases). Per the germline V gene, CDR1 is SGHVS and CDR2 is FNYEAQ. The ends were cut back, 5 bases at V and 0 bases at J, with 14 bases in the middle. There are 16 residues in the CDR3.

A word on this clone: At one end, the junction sequence differs from germline, possibly due to a read error. The chain uses TRBV7-9 and TRBJ2-7; TRBD2 matches 9 bases. In germline, CDR1 is SEHNR, CDR2 FQNEAQ (reference sequence). The CDR3 totals 15 residues. CDR3 region: CSSSYLAGSSYEQYF. The CDR3 nucleotides read TGTTCCAGCAGTTATCTAGCGGGGAGCTCCTACGAGCAGTACTTC. Full variable domain (rest looked up from reference TRBV7-9 and TRBJ2-7): DTGVSQNPRHKITKRGQNVTFRCDPISEHNRLYWYRQTLGQGPEFLTYFQNEAQLEKSRLLSDRFSAERPKGSFSTLEIQRTEQGDSAMYLCSSSYLAGSSYEQYFGPGTRLTVT.

This clone was seen only a few times. The J gene is TRBJ2-2, the V gene TRBV19; 8 bases agree with TRBD1. Germline V gene data show CDR1 as LNHDA and CDR2 as SQIVND (reference sequence). Trimming removed 6 bases from V and 8 bases from J; junction bases left unmatched: 11. The CDR3 is 15 residues long. The CDR3 bases are TGTGCCAGTAGCACCGGACAGGGCGGAGGGGGGGAGCTGTTTTTT. Translating gives CASSTGQGGGGELFF.

Only one count was recorded for this clone. V is TRBV6-6 and J is TRBJ2-2, with 9 bases aligning to TRBD2. Unmatched junction bases numbered 7, after V lost 5 bases and J lost 6 bases. Germline V lookup: CDR1 MNHNY, CDR2 SVGAGI (reference sequence). This CDR3 contains 15 residues. CDR3 nucleotide sequence: TGTGCCAGCAGTGCTAGGACTAGCGTCCCCGGGGAGCTGTTTTTT. Translation gives CASSARTSVPGELFF.

V and J are TRBV29-1 and TRBJ2-7, with 8 bases aligning to TRBD1. Germline values: CDR1 SQVTM, CDR2 ANQGSEA. The CDR3 loop spans 14 amino acids. Trimming removed 2 bases from V and 7 bases from J; junction bases left unmatched: 10. DNA for the CDR3: TGCAGCGTTGAACTCGACAGGGGATCTCGAGAGCAGTACTTC. This sequence encodes CSVELDRGSREQYF.

Only one count was recorded for this clone. This chain connects TRBV7-9 to TRBJ2-6, with D unclear. The CDR3 is 15 residues long. The V gene's germline CDR1 is SEHNR and CDR2 FQNEAQ (reference sequence). V was shortened by 1 base and J by 2 bases, with 6 bases between the two germline ends. The CDR3: CASSLDGAGANVLTF. The CDR3 region has the DNA TGTGCCAGCAGCTTAGATGGAGCTGGGGCCAACGTCCTGACTTTC.

The CDR3 spells CAWSRTAGDEKLFF. The CDR3 DNA reads TGTGCCTGGAGTAGGACGGCGGGGGATGAAAAACTGTTTTTT. The chain joins TRBV30 to TRBJ1-4; possible D gene TRBD1, 5 bases. Germline CDR1 is GTSNPN and CDR2 is SVGIG (reference sequence). This CDR3 has 14 amino acids. V lost 2 bases to trimming and J lost 6 bases, with 13 bases between them.

The chain links TRBV18 to TRBJ2-4; no clear D gene. Trimming took off 3 bases at V and 2 bases at J, with 14 bases between the two ends. The germline gives CDR1 KGHSH, CDR2 LQKENI. The CDR3 extends over 16 amino acids. The CDR3 nucleotides read TGTGCCAGCTCACCCGCAGTGTTGTATTCCAAAAACATTCAGTACTTC. Amino acid sequence: CASSPAVLYSKNIQYF.

The chain employs TRBV19 and TRBJ2-7, with D possibly being TRBD2 (5 bases). The V end lost 6 bases, the J end lost 3 bases, and 12 bases lay between the germline ends. This CDR3 region has 13 residues. From germline, CDR1 is LNHDA and CDR2 SQIVND (reference sequence). The CDR3 protein is CASRRAGYYEQYF. The CDR3 region has the DNA TGTGCCAGTAGGAGGGCTGGGTACTACGAGCAGTACTTC.

This rearrangement joins TRBV10-3 to TRBJ1-2; 7 bases line up with TRBD1. The CDR3 runs 16 residues. Germline CDR1 ENHRY, CDR2 SYGVKD. The ends lost 10 bases at V and 2 bases at J; junction bases unmatched: 16. In DNA form, the CDR3 reads TGTGCCAGCAAACACTCGACAGGGTCTCTGAACTATGGCTACACCTTC. This encodes CASKHSTGSLNYGYTF.

J is TRBJ2-5 and V is TRBV11-2, with 7 bases identical to TRBD2. The ends lost 1 base at V and 5 bases at J; junction bases unmatched: 7. Germline V lookup: CDR1 SGHAT, CDR2 FQNNGV. The CDR3 length is 15 residues. The CDR3 sequence: CASSLGGGYLETQYF. The CDR3 DNA sequence: TGTGCCAGCAGCTTAGGGGGGGGGTATTTGGAGACCCAGTACTTC.